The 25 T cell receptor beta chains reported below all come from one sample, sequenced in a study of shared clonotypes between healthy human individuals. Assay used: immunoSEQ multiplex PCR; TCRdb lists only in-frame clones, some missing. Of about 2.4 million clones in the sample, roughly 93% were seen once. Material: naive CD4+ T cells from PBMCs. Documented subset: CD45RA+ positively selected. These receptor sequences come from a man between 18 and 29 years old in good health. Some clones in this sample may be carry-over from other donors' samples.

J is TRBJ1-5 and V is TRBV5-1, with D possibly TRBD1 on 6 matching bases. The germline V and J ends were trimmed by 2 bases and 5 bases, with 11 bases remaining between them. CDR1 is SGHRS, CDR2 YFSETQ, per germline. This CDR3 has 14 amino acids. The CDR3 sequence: CASSFDRPDQPQHF. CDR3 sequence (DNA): TGCGCCAGCAGCTTTGACAGGCCCGATCAGCCCCAGCATTTT. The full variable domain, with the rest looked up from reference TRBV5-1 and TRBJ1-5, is KAGVTQTPRYLIKTRGQQVTLSCSPISGHRSVSWYQQTPGQGLQFLFEYFSETQRNKGNFPGRFSGRQFSNSRSEMNVSTLELGDSALYLCASSFDRPDQPQHFGDGTRLSIL.

The CDR3 reads CASKKGEGSSYNEQFF. CDR3 DNA sequence: TGTGCCAGCAAAAAGGGTGAGGGGAGCTCCTACAATGAGCAGTTCTTC. The genes are TRBV28 and TRBJ2-1, with D perhaps assigned TRBD1 or TRBD2 (5 bases each). Germline V CDR1 and CDR2: MDHEN, SYDVKM. CDR3 length: 16 amino acids. V was pared by 7 bases and J by 0 bases, with 16 bases between. The whole variable domain, filled in from reference TRBV28 and TRBJ2-1, reads DVKVTQSSRYLVKRTGEKVFLECVQDMDHENMFWYRQDPGLGLRLIYFSYDVKMKEKGDIPEGYSVSREKKERFSLILESASTNQTSMYLCASKKGEGSSYNEQFFGPGTRLTVL.

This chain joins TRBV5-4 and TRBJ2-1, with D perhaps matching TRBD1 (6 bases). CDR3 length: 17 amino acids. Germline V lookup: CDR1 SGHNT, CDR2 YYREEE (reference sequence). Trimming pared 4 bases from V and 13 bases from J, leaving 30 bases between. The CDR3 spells CASSPLSGQNSPGGQFF. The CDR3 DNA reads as TGTGCCAGCAGCCCTCTGTCAGGACAGAATTCTCCCGGCGGCCAGTTCTTC.

The CDR3 DNA reads as TGTGCCTGGAGTGGCAGGGGGTCCCCAACCGCCTACAATGAGCAGTTCTTC. Amino acid sequence: CAWSGRGSPTAYNEQFF. The rearrangement joins TRBV30 to TRBJ2-1; 7 nucleotides agree with TRBD1. Germline trimming cut 1 base from V and 2 bases from J; bases unmatched to any gene: 11. The CDR3 covers 17 residues. Germline CDR1 GTSNPN, CDR2 SVGIG (reference sequence).

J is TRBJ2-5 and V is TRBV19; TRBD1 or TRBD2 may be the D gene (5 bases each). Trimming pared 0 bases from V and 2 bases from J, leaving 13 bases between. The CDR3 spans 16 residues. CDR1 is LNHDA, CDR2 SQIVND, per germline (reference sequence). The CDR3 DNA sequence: TGTGCCAGTAGTATAGATCGAAGATGGGGGCAAGAGACCCAGTACTTC. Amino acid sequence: CASSIDRRWGQETQYF. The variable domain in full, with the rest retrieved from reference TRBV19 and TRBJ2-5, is DGGITQSPKYLFRKEGQNVTLSCEQNLNHDAMYWYRQDPGQGLRLIYYSQIVNDFQKGDIAEGYSVSREKKESFPLTVTSAQKNPTAFYLCASSIDRRWGQETQYFGPGTRLLVL.

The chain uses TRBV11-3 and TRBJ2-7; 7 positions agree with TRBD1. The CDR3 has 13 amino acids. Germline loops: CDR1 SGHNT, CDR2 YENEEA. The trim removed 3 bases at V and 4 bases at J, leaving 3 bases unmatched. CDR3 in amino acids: CASSLGQFYEQYF. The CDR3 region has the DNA TGTGCCAGCAGCTTGGGACAGTTTTACGAGCAGTACTTC.

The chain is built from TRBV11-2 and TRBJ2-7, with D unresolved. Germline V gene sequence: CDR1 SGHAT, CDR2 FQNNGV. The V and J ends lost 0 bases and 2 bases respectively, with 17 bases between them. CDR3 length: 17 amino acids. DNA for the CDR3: TGTGCCAGCAGCTTAGATCTAGGGCAGGCACTTACCTACGAGCAGTACTTC. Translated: CASSLDLGQALTYEQYF.

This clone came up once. CDR3 in DNA: TGTGCCAGCAGCTTGGGCAGGGGATACAATGAGCAGTTCTTC. It is translated as CASSLGRGYNEQFF. The chain recombines TRBV7-3 with TRBJ2-1, with a weak D call TRBD1 (6 bases). The germline V and J ends were trimmed by 3 bases and 4 bases, with 10 bases remaining between them. CDR3 length: 14 amino acids. Germline CDR1 and CDR2: SGHTA and FQGTGA.

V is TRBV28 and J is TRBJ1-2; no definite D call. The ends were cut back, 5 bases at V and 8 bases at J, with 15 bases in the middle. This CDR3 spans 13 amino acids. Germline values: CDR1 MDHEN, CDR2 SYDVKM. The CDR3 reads CASSLRVMIGYTF. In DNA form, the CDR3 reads TGTGCCAGCAGTCTAAGGGTTATGATCGGCTACACCTTC.

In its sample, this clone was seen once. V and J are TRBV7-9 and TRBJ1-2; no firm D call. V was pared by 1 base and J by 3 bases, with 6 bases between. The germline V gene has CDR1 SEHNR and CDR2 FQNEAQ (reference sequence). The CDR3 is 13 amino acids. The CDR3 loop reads CASSLEADYGYTF. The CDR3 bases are TGTGCCAGCAGCTTAGAGGCGGACTATGGCTACACCTTC. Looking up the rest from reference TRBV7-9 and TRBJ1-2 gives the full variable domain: DTGVSQNPRHKITKRGQNVTFRCDPISEHNRLYWYRQTLGQGPEFLTYFQNEAQLEKSRLLSDRFSAERPKGSFSTLEIQRTEQGDSAMYLCASSLEADYGYTFGSGTRLTVV.

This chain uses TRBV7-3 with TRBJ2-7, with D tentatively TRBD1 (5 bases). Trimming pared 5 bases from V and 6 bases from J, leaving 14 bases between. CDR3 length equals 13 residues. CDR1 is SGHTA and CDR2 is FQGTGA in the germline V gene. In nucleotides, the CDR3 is TGTGCCAGCAGCATCAGGGCGCTTGGCGAGCAGTACTTC. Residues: CASSIRALGEQYF.

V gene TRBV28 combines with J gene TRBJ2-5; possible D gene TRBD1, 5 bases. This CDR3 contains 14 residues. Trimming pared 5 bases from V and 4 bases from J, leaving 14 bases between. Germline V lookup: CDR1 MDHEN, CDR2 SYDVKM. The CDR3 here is CASSGIDRGETQYF. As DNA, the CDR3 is TGTGCCAGCAGTGGGATAGACAGAGGAGAGACCCAGTACTTC.

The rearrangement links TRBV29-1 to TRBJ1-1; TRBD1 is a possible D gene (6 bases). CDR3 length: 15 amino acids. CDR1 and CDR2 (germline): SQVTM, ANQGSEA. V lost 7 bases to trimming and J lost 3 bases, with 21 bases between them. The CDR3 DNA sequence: TGCAGCGCTGATACTCTAGGGAGGGGGGACACTGAAGCTTTCTTT. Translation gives CSADTLGRGDTEAFF.

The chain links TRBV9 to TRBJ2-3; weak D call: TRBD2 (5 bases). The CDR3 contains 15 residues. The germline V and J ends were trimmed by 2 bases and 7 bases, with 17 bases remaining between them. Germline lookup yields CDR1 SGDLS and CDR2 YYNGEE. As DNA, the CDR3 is TGTGCCAGCAGCGTCGCGAGCGGCCAAGTAAATACGCAGTATTTT. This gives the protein CASSVASGQVNTQYF.

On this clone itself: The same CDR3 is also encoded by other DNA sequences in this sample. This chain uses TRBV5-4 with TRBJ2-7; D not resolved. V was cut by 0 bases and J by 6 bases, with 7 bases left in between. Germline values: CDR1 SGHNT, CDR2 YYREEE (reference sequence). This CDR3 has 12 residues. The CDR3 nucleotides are TGTGCCAGCAGCTTGGCTGGATCCGAGCAGTACTTC. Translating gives CASSLAGSEQYF.

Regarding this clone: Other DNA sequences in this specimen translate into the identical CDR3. CDR3 loop: CASSLGGRTGELFF. CDR3 in DNA: TGTGCCAGCAGCTTAGGAGGACGGACCGGGGAGCTGTTTTTT. The rearrangement uses TRBV7-2 and TRBJ2-2; no reliable D call. Germline loops: CDR1 SGHTA, CDR2 FQGNSA. V was trimmed by 1 base and J by 5 bases, leaving 8 bases between them. The CDR3 has 14 residues.

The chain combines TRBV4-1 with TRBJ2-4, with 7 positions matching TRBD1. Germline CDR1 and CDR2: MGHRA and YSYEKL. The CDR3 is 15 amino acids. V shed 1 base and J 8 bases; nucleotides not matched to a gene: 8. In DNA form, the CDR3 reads TGCGCCAGCAGCCAAGCCGACAGGGTAGTTTACATTCAGTACTTC. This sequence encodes CASSQADRVVYIQYF.

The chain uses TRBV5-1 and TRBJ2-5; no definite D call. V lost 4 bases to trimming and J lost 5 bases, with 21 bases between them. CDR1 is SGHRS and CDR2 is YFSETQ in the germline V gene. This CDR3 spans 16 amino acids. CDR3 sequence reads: CASSPSNRPSPETQYF. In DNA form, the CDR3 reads TGCGCCAGCAGCCCCTCCAACAGACCCTCCCCCGAGACCCAGTACTTC.

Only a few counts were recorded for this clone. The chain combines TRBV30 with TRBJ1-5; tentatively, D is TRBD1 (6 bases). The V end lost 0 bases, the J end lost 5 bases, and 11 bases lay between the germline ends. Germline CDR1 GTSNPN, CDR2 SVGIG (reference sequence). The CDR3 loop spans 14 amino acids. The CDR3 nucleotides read TGTGCCTGGAGTGTGGGGGGGCTCGATCAGCCCCAGCATTTT. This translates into CAWSVGGLDQPQHF.

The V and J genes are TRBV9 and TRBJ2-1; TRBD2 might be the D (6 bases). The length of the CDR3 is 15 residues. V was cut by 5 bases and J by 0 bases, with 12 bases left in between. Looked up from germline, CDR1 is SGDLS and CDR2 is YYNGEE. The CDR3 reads CASSRDSGSYNEQFF. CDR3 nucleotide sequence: TGTGCCAGCAGTCGGGACTCCGGCTCCTACAATGAGCAGTTCTTC.

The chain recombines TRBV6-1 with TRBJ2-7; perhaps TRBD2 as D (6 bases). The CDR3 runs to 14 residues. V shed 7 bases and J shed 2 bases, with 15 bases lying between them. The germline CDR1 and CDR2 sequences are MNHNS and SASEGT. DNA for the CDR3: TGTGCCAGCACCGGACCACGCGGGGCCTACGAGCAGTACTTC. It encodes CASTGPRGAYEQYF.

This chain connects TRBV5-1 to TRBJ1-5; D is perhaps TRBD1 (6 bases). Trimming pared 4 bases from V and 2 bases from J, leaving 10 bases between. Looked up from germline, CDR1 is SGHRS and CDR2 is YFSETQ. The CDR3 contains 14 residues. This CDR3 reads CASSPDSRNQPQHF. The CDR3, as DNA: TGCGCCAGCAGCCCGGACAGTCGCAATCAGCCCCAGCATTTT.

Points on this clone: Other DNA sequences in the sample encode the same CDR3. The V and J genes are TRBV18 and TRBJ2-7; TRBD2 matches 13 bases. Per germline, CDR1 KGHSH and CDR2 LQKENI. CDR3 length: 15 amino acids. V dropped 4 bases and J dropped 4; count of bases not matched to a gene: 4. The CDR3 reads CASSRTSGSLYEQYF. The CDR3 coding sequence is TGTGCCAGCTCACGGACTAGCGGGAGCTTGTACGAGCAGTACTTC.

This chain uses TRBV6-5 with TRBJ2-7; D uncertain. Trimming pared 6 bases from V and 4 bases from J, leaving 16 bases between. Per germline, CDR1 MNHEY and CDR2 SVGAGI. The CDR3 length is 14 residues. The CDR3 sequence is CASSPFVQLYEQYF. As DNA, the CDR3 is TGTGCCAGCAGCCCTTTTGTCCAGCTTTACGAGCAGTACTTC.

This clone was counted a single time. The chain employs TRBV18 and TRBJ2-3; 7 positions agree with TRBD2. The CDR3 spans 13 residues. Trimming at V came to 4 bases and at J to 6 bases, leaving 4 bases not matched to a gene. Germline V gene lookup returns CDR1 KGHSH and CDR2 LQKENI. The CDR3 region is CASSLISGDTQYF. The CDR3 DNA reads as TGTGCCAGCTCACTGATTAGCGGGGATACGCAGTATTTT.